The clone carrying this T cell receptor beta chain has more than one count but fewer than ten. What it recognizes is unknown. The data were obtained in a study of T cells after yellow fever vaccination. Study-level background: Preparation used SMART-Seq v4 Ultra Low Input for the low-cell-number fractions.

A single record per CDR3 protein comes from TCRdb applying MiXCR to the 5' RACE reads. The sample includes under 600,000 distinct CDR3 sequences, less than 25% of them seen just once. Overall study findings and caveats: It was a weaker secondary response, yet one that peaked faster, at day 5 versus 15.

V gave up 2 bases and J gave up 7 bases, with 15 bases separating them. This CDR3 has 15 amino acids. CDR1 and CDR2 from the germline V gene are MNHEY and SVGEGT. The sample here was PBMCs, taken approximately 20 days after the first yellow fever vaccination. This receptor was taken from a man aged 18 to 30 who received the YFV17D yellow fever vaccine. The rearrangement links TRBV6-2 or TRBV6-3 to TRBJ1-5; D might be TRBD1 (5 bases). Here the CDR3 DNA reads TGTGCCAGCAGTTACAGAGGTGGGGGGTGGCAGCCCCAGCATTTT. Translation gives CASSYRGGGWQPQHF.